The TCR beta chain under discussion was sequenced for a study of blood T cell repertoires in COVID-19. Overall study context: Material from acute and convalescent COVID-19 was sourced from the United States, Italy and Spain. In each case, the material was cDNA or gDNA derived from T cells, B-cell-depleted T cells, or PBMCs.

Study processing details: Quantification of nucleated cells was approximated via reference gene primer amplification. The assay was immunoSEQ multiplex PCR, and TCRdb's table has in-frame clones only and misses some. V and J calls and clone size come straight from that table; D and trimming were deduced from the DNA. The repertoire consists of some 130,000 clones, with roughly 80% occurring once and the leading ten covering about a sixth. Germline loops: CDR1 LNHNV, CDR2 YYDKDF (reference sequence). The V end was cut by 0 bases, the J end by 2 bases, with 12 bases between. The CDR3 covers 16 residues.

The receptor was derived from a woman aged 45 to 65 with acute or convalescent COVID-19. Sequenced material: peripheral blood. The chain combines TRBV15 with TRBJ2-3; D is perhaps TRBD1 (5 bases). The CDR3 DNA sequence: TGTGCCACCAGCAGAGATCTTGGGGCCACCACAGATACGCAGTATTTT. It codes for CATSRDLGATTDTQYF.